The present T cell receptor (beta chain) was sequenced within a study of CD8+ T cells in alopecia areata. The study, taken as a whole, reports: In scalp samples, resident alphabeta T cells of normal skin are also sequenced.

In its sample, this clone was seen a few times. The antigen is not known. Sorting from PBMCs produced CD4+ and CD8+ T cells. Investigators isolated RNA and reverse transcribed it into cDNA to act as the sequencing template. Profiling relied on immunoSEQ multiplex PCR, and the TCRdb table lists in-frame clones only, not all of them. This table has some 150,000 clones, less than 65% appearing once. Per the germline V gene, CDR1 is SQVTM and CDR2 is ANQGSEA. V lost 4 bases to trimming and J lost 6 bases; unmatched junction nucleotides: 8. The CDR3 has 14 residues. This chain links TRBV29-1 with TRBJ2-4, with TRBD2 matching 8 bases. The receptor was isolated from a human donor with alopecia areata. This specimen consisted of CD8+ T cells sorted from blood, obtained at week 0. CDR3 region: CSVVHPGGANIQYF. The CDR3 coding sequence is TGCAGCGTTGTTCATCCCGGGGGGGCAAACATTCAGTACTTC.